This entry lists 10 T cell receptor beta chains sequenced from one sample in a study of OX40 agonist ivuxolimab in advanced cancers. This table comes from immunoSEQ multiplex PCR, and its TCRdb copy is limited to in-frame clones, with some not included. The sample has approximately 70,000 clones; approximately 90% are singletons. The sequencing here drew on CD4+ or CD8+ T cells sorted from blood, taken in a trial of the OX40 agonist ivuxolimab. The origin of the receptors is an adult with an advanced solid tumor such as melanoma, head and neck, liver or kidney cancer.

On this clone: A junction boundary mismatches the germline segment, possibly from a read error. J is TRBJ1-2 and V is TRBV18; 8 positions match TRBD1. CDR3 length: 14 residues. Looked up from germline, CDR1 is KGHSH and CDR2 is LQKENI. Here the CDR3 DNA reads TGTGCCAGCTCACCTGTGACAGGGGAGGGTGCAAGAGCCTTC. Amino acid sequence: CASSPVTGEGARAF.

This chain uses TRBV6-1 with TRBJ2-7; TRBD2 aligns across 8 bases. The CDR3 loop spans 15 amino acids. Per germline, CDR1 MNHNS and CDR2 SASEGT. V trimming: 3 bases; J trimming: 2 bases; junction bases outside the gene matches: 6. The CDR3 loop reads CASSDLLRGAYEQYF. CDR3 coding DNA: TGTGCCAGCAGTGATCTTCTGCGGGGGGCCTACGAGCAGTACTTC.

The chain carries TRBV30 and TRBJ2-1; TRBD2 matches 8 bases. The CDR3 consists of 15 residues. Germline lookup yields CDR1 GTSNPN and CDR2 SVGIG (reference sequence). V lost 4 bases and J lost 0; bases outside the gene matches: 5. CDR3 residues: CAWTPGTSSYNEQFF. CDR3 coding DNA: TGTGCCTGGACCCCCGGGACTAGCTCCTACAATGAGCAGTTCTTC.

V usage is TRBV6-5 and J usage is TRBJ2-5, with D tentatively TRBD2 (5 bases). The germline CDR1 and CDR2 sequences are MNHEY and SVGAGI. This CDR3 spans 16 amino acids. V was trimmed by 4 bases and J by 5 bases, leaving 20 bases between them. CDR3: CASSSLEGSSAETQYF. The DNA for the CDR3 is TGTGCCAGCAGTTCCCTCGAGGGTTCTTCGGCGGAGACCCAGTACTTC.

V gene TRBV11-2 combines with J gene TRBJ1-2; D ambiguous. V was trimmed by 0 bases and J by 8 bases, leaving 10 bases between them. The CDR3 contains 13 residues. CDR1 and CDR2 (germline): SGHAT, FQNNGV. The CDR3 is CASSLDRKRGYTF. For the CDR3, the DNA is TGTGCCAGCAGCTTAGATAGAAAGCGGGGCTACACCTTC.

V usage is TRBV5-5 and J usage is TRBJ2-3; D unclear. The CDR3 is 14 amino acids. The germline V gene has CDR1 SGHKS and CDR2 YYEKEE (reference sequence). V was pared by 0 bases and J by 5 bases, with 10 bases between. The CDR3 DNA follows: TGTGCCAGCAGCTTGGCTACCGCCGAAGATACGCAGTATTTT. This encodes CASSLATAEDTQYF.

V is TRBV5-5 and J is TRBJ1-2, with 9 bases that match TRBD1. This CDR3 comprises 16 residues. Germline lookup yields CDR1 SGHKS and CDR2 YYEKEE (reference sequence). Trimming at V came to 0 bases and at J to 9 bases, leaving 12 bases not matched to a gene. The CDR3: CASSLDVGTGYLSYTF. The CDR3 nucleotides are TGTGCCAGCAGCTTGGACGTCGGGACAGGGTATTTGAGCTACACCTTC. Combining the CDR3 with reference TRBV5-5 and TRBJ1-2 gives the whole variable domain DAGVTQSPTHLIKTRGQQVTLRCSPISGHKSVSWYQQVLGQGPQFIFQYYEKEERGRGNFPDRFSARQFPNYSSELNVNALLLGDSALYLCASSLDVGTGYLSYTFGSGTRLTVV.

This clone appeared a single time. The V and J genes are TRBV19 and TRBJ2-2; tentatively, D is TRBD2 (5 bases). CDR1 and CDR2 (germline): LNHDA, SQIVND (reference sequence). The CDR3 runs 15 residues. V was shortened by 1 base and J by 7 bases, with 13 bases between the two germline ends. The CDR3 is CASSIAAGRGGELFF. CDR3 sequence (DNA): TGTGCCAGTAGTATAGCCGCAGGCCGGGGCGGGGAGCTGTTTTTT.

The chain is built from TRBV12-5 and TRBJ2-2, with a weak D call TRBD2 (6 bases). V lost 0 bases, J lost 5 bases, and 13 bases lay in between. CDR3 length: 16 amino acids. Germline-derived CDR1 and CDR2 are LGHNT and FRNRAP. The CDR3 coding sequence is TGTGCTAGTGGTTTGGTACTTAGCGGAGGGACCGGGGAGCTGTTTTTT. Its protein is CASGLVLSGGTGELFF.

V gene TRBV10-3 combines with J gene TRBJ1-2; the D gene is possibly TRBD1 (6 bases). There are 12 residues in the CDR3. Germline V lookup: CDR1 ENHRY, CDR2 SYGVKD. V dropped 6 bases and J dropped 4 bases, with 9 bases sitting between them. This CDR3 is CAIRTGSYGYTF. The CDR3 DNA sequence: TGTGCCATCAGGACAGGTTCCTATGGCTACACCTTC.